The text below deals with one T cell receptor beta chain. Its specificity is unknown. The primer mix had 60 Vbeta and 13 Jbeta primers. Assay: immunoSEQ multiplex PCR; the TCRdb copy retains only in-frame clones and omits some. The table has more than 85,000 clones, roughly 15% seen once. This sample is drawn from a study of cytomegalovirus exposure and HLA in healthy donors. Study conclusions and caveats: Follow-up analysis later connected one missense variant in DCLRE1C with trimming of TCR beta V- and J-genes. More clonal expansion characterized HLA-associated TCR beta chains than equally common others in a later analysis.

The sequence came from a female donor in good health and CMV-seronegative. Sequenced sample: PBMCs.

CDR3 sequence (DNA): TGTGCCAGTAGTGCTTACCATCTAGCGGGGGGGCCGTATGAGCAGTTCTTC. Protein product: CASSAYHLAGGPYEQFF. The rearrangement uses TRBV19 and TRBJ2-1, with 12 nucleotides matching TRBD2. The CDR3 totals 17 residues. J lost 8 bases, V lost 5 bases, and 13 bases had no gene match. Germline CDR1 LNHDA, CDR2 SQIVND (reference sequence).